This is a list of T cell receptor beta chains from one sample in a study of beta chain features in type 1 diabetes. The method was immunoSEQ multiplex PCR; TCRdb's version includes in-frame clones alone and lacks a portion of them. The table shows around 250,000 clones, with roughly 30% occurring only once. The sequenced sample was central memory CD4+ T cells from blood. The receptors shown here come from a man between 25 and 39 years old in good health. The CDR3 runs from the conserved cysteine through the conserved F or W. D genes are given only for firm matches. Expanded clones are given a class, and other clones once, few, many or no size at all.

J: TRBJ1-2; V: TRBV4-1; size: NA; D: NA; CDR3: CATRPAGPLGNYGYTF; DNA: TGCGCCACCCGACCTGCGGGCCCCCTTGGGAACTATGGCTACACCTTC
J: TRBJ2-3; V: TRBV23-1; size: few; D: TRBD1; CDR3: CASRGPRTGRTDTQYF; DNA: TGCGCCAGCAGGGGACCCCGGACAGGGAGGACAGATACGCAGTATTTT
J: TRBJ1-2; V: TRBV30; size: NA; D: NA; CDR3: CAWSVSYGYTF; DNA: TGTGCCTGGAGTGTAAGCTATGGCTACACCTTC
J: TRBJ2-1; V: TRBV19; size: NA; D: TRBD2; CDR3: CASSTGTSVYLYNEQFF; DNA: TGTGCCAGTAGTACTGGGACTAGCGTTTACCTTTACAATGAGCAGTTCTTC
J: TRBJ2-1; V: TRBV14; size: NA; D: NA; CDR3: CASSQDPGGRYNEQFF; DNA: TGTGCCAGCAGCCAAGACCCGGGGGGCCGGTACAATGAGCAGTTCTTC
J: TRBJ1-2; V: TRBV10-3; size: few; D: NA; CDR3: CAISESGGSNYGYTF; DNA: TGTGCCATCAGTGAGTCGGGGGGCAGTAACTATGGCTACACCTTC
J: TRBJ2-3; V: TRBV5-4; size: NA; D: TRBD2; CDR3: CASSSMTSGSVGTQYF; DNA: TGTGCCAGCAGCTCCATGACTAGCGGGTCGGTCGGTACGCAGTATTTT
J: TRBJ1-2; V: TRBV30; size: NA; D: NA; CDR3: CAWDDGYYGYTF; DNA: TGTGCCTGGGACGACGGATACTATGGCTACACCTTC
J: TRBJ2-1; V: TRBV18; size: many; D: NA; CDR3: CASSPGRSSYNEQFF; DNA: TGTGCCAGCTCACCAGGACGGAGCTCCTACAATGAGCAGTTCTTC
J: TRBJ2-5; V: TRBV27; size: few; D: NA; CDR3: CASWALQETQYF; DNA: TGTGCCAGCTGGGCCCTCCAAGAGACCCAGTACTTC
J: TRBJ1-1; V: TRBV28; size: NA; D: NA; CDR3: CASPKSFGGNTEAFF; DNA: TGTGCCAGCCCCAAATCTTTTGGGGGGAACACTGAAGCTTTCTTT
J: TRBJ2-1; V: TRBV7-2; size: few; D: TRBD2; CDR3: CASSVPTSGRGVEQFF; DNA: TGTGCCAGCAGCGTACCCACTAGCGGGAGGGGAGTTGAGCAGTTCTTC
J: TRBJ2-3; V: TRBV7-2; size: NA; D: TRBD2; CDR3: CASSSGVAGITDTQYF; DNA: TGTGCCAGCAGCTCCGGAGTAGCGGGGATCACAGATACGCAGTATTTT
J: TRBJ2-5; V: TRBV12-5; size: NA; D: NA; CDR3: CASAVIIGRGVQETQYF; DNA: TGTGCTAGTGCCGTTATCATCGGGAGAGGCGTCCAAGAGACCCAGTACTTC
J: TRBJ2-7; V: TRBV14; size: once; D: TRBD2; CDR3: CASSQDRSGGVSYEQYF; DNA: TGTGCCAGCAGCCAAGATAGGAGCGGGGGGGTCTCCTACGAGCAGTACTTC
J: TRBJ2-1; V: TRBV2; size: NA; D: NA; CDR3: CASGLMDEQFF; DNA: TGTGCCAGCGGCCTGATGGATGAGCAGTTCTTC